This T cell receptor beta chain was identified during a study of T-cell reconstitution after alpha-beta-depleted transplantation in children. Study-wide findings and caveats: One year post-transplant, T-cell counts and diversity were largely derived from T cells produced anew. As was reported, about two months after transplant, alpha-beta T cells came from several hundred expanded graft clones. The study traced high day-60 TCRbeta diversity in some patients to surviving recipient T cells and thymic progenitors.

A TCRbeta library incorporating unique molecular identifiers was prepared. TCRdb reprocessed the PCR reads via MiXCR and lists one record per CDR3 protein. In the table there are approximately 150,000 distinct CDR3 sequences, roughly 8.8% of which are singletons. This clonotype was detected many times. As yet, its antigen is unknown. Trimming cost V 5 bases and J 3 bases, with 11 bases left between them. The CDR3 contains 13 residues. CDR1 and CDR2 (germline): SQVTM, ANQGSEA. This sequence originates from a female patient aged 2 to 10 who had a stem cell transplant for congenital amegakaryocytic thrombocytopenia, so the T cells may come from the graft donor. Sample: PBMCs, mostly from graft donor cells, taken 180 days after TCRalphabeta/CD19-depleted stem cell transplant. The V gene is TRBV29-1, the J gene TRBJ1-3; no definite D call. The CDR3 loop is CSVTREGGNTIYF. Written as DNA, the CDR3 is TGCAGCGTTACGCGGGAGGGTGGAAACACCATATATTTT.